This T cell receptor (beta chain) was captured by sequencing in a study of T cells expressing NK-cell markers. Notes on the study in general: In several donors, these clonotypes also led the CD3+CD56-NKG2C+ fraction.

TCRdb reprocessed the 5' RACE reads, with one entry per CDR3 protein and no DNA. The sample totals 350,000 to 400,000 distinct CDR3 sequences. A word on this clonotype: Its antigen is not known.

The sequencing sample was made of blood T cells: a sorted CD56 or NKG2C T cell subset, CD4+ or CD8+ T cells, or bulk PBMC T cells (not recorded which). The origin of this receptor is a woman aged 45-60 years in good health.

Here the CDR3 reads CASKGRGSHSGNTIYF. The chain is built from TRBV13 and TRBJ1-3; the TRBD1 assignment by TCRdb is unverifiable without DNA. CDR1 is PRHDT and CDR2 is FYEKMQ in the germline V gene (reference sequence). The CDR3 runs 16 residues.